The 6 T cell receptor beta chains below were found in one sample sequenced in a study of beta chain features in type 1 diabetes listed by TCRdb under 2018. Their recognized antigens are unknown. The library was built by means of the immunoSEQ multiplex PCR assay. The entire amount of isolated RNA was reverse transcribed using the High Capacity cDNA Reverse Transcription Kit, so the sequenced TCRB transcripts were expressed ones. TCRdb stores this immuneACCESS table with in-frame sequences only. Part of the clones is absent; in the studies checked, under half of the shortfall reflects unresolved V genes, and no reason is known for the rest. The sample records more than 550,000 clones, about an eighth of which are singletons. The ten largest make up 0.035% to 0.045% of the sample. Study-wide conclusions, independent of this receptor: Type 1 diabetes patients showed a moderate but significant shortening of TCRB CDR3 length in all four CD4+ subsets.

Sequenced: naive CD4+ T cells from blood. Sample cell subset or site, as interpreted from the label and publication: true naive CD4+ T cells. The source of these receptors is a man aged 18-30 years with type 1 diabetes.

This clone was seen a handful of times. One end of the junction varies from germline; a read error may be responsible. The genes are TRBV7-7 and TRBJ2-1; possible D gene TRBD1, 5 bases. From germline, CDR1 is SSHAT and CDR2 FNYEAQ (reference sequence). The CDR3 sequence is 14 residues long. Here the CDR3 DNA reads TGTGCTAGCAGCTTAGAGGCAGGGTACAATGAGCAGTTCTTC. Its translation: CASSLEAGYNEQFF.

This clone was seen only a few times. The chain joins TRBV28 to TRBJ2-7; D ambiguous. Germline V gene data show CDR1 as MDHEN and CDR2 as SYDVKM. The ends were cut back, 2 bases at V and 2 bases at J, with 7 bases in the middle. This CDR3 has 13 residues. CDR3 bases: TGTGCCAGCAGTTTACAGGAACCCTACGAGCAGTACTTC. Amino acid sequence: CASSLQEPYEQYF.

V and J are TRBV2 and TRBJ1-1; no reliable D call. CDR3 length: 12 amino acids. Germline lookup yields CDR1 SNHLY and CDR2 FYNNEI. V lost 6 bases, J lost 6 bases, and 11 bases lay in between. DNA for the CDR3: TGTGCCAGCAGGTCCAGAATCCCTGAAGCTTTCTTT. It specifies CASRSRIPEAFF.

As for this clone: This CDR3 is missing its conserved last phenylalanine or tryptophan, likely due to a read error. It is unclear where the CDR3 begins or ends on the DNA, so no DNA is shown, and the CDR3 is as TCRdb lists it. The CDR3 here is CASSLSYPDRL. J is TRBJ2-7 and V is TRBV2. Termini included, the CDR3 measures 11 amino acids. Germline assignment: CDR1 SNHLY and CDR2 FYNNEI.

This clone has just a few counts. The chain combines TRBV21-1 with TRBJ2-1; TRBD1 is the table's D call and was not checked against the DNA. TRBV21-1 is given as a pseudogene. CDR3 length equals 17 residues. The CDR3 spells CASSKGRTGTGSHEQFF. CDR3 nucleotides: TGTGCCAGCAGCAAAGGAAGGACCGGGACAGGGTCCCATGAGCAGTTCTTC.

This clone turned up a few times. This sequence joins TRBV27 and TRBJ1-4; 7 bases fit TRBD1. Germline V gene sequence: CDR1 MNHEY, CDR2 SMNVEV (reference sequence). J was trimmed by 7 bases and V by 3 bases; bases with no gene match: 5. CDR3 length: 14 amino acids. This CDR3 is CASSFLGTAEKLFF. The DNA of the CDR3 is TGTGCCAGCAGTTTCCTTGGGACAGCTGAAAAACTGTTTTTT.